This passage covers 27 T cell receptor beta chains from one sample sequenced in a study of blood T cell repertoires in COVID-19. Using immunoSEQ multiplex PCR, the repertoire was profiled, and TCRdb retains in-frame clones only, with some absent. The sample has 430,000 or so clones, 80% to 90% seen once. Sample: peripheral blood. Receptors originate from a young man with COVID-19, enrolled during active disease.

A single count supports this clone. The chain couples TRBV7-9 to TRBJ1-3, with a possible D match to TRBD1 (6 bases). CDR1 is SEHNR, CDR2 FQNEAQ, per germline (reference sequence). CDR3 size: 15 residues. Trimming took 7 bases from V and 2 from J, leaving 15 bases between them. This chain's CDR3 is CASNVNREAGNTIYF. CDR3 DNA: TGTGCCAGCAACGTTAACAGGGAAGCTGGAAACACCATATATTTT.

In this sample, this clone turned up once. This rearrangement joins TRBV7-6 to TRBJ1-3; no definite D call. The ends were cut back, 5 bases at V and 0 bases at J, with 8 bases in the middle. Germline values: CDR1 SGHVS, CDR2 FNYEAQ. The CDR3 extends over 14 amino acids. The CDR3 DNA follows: TGTGCCAGCAGCCCACCGAGCTCTGGAAACACCATATATTTT. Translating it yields CASSPPSSGNTIYF.

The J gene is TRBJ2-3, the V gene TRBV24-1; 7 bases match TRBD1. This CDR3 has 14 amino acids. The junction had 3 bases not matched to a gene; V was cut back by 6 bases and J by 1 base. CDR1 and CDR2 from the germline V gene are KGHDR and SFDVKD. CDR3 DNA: TGTGCCACCAGTAAGGGGGCGGGCACAGATACGCAGTATTTT. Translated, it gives CATSKGAGTDTQYF.

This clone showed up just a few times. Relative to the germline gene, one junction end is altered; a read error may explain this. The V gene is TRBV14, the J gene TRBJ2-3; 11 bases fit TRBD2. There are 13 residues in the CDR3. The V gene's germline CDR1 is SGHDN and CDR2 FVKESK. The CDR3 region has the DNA TGTGCCAGCAGCCCTGGACTAGCGGGCCTCGGGGATTTT. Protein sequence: CASSPGLAGLGDF.

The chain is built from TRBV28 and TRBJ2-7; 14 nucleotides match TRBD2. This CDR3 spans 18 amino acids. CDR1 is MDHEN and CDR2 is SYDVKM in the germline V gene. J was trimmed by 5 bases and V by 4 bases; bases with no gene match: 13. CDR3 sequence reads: CASSYAGTSGRGGNEQYF. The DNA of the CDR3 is TGTGCCAGCAGTTATGCCGGGACTAGCGGGAGAGGGGGCAACGAGCAGTACTTC.

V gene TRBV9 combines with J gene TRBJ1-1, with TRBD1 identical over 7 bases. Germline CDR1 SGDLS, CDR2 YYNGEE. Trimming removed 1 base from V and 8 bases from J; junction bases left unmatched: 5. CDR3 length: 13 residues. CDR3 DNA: TGTGCCAGCAGCGTATTAAAGACAGGGGAAGCTTTCTTT. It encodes CASSVLKTGEAFF.

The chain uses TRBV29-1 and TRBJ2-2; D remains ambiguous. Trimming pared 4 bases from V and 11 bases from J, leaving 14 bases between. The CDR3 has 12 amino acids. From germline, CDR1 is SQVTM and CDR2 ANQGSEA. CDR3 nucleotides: TGCAGCGTTGCTCTTGTCGGGTCCGAGCTGTTTTTT. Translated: CSVALVGSELFF.

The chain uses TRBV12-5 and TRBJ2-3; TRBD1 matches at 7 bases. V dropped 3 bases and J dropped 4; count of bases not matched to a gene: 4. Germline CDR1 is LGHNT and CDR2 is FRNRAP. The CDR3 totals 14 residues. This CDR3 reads CASGFGTVADTQYF. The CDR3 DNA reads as TGTGCTAGTGGTTTCGGGACAGTGGCAGATACGCAGTATTTT.

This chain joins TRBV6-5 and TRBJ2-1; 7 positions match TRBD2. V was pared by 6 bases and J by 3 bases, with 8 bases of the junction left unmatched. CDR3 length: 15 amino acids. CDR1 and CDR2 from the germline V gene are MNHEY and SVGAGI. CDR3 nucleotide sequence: TGTGCCAGCAGCAGGGCGGGGGTGGACTACAATGAGCAGTTCTTC. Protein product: CASSRAGVDYNEQFF.

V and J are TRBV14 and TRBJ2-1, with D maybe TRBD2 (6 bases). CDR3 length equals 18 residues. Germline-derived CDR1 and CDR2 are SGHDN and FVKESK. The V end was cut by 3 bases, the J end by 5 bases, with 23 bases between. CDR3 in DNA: TGTGCCAGCAGCCACGGGGAGGCGAGAGGGAGACCTAACAATGAGCAGTTCTTC. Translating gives CASSHGEARGRPNNEQFF.

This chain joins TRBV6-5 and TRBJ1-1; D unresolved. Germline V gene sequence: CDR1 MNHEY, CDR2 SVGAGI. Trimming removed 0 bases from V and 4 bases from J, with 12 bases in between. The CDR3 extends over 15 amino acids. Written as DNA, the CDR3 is TGTGCCAGCAGTTACTCGGTCCGAGGAAGCACTGAAGCTTTCTTT. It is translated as CASSYSVRGSTEAFF.

Here the CDR3 DNA reads TGTGCCAGTAGTGGGAGGGCTGAAGCTTTCTTT. As protein: CASSGRAEAFF. The chain employs TRBV19 and TRBJ1-1; D gene ambiguous. Germline loops: CDR1 LNHDA, CDR2 SQIVND (reference sequence). The CDR3 runs to 11 residues. V dropped 5 bases and J dropped 6 bases, with 7 bases sitting between them.

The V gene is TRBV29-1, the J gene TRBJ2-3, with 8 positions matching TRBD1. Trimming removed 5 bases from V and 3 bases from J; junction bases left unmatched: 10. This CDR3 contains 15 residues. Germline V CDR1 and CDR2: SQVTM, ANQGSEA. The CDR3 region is CSVRKDRVGTDTQYF. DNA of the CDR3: TGCAGCGTTCGAAAGGACAGGGTAGGAACAGATACGCAGTATTTT.

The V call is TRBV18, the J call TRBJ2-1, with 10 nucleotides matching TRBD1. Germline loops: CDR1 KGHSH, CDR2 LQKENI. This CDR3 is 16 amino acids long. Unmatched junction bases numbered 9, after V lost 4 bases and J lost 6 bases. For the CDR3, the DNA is TGTGCCAGCTCACTAGCCGGGACAGGGGTAGGCAATGAGCAGTTCTTC. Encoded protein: CASSLAGTGVGNEQFF.

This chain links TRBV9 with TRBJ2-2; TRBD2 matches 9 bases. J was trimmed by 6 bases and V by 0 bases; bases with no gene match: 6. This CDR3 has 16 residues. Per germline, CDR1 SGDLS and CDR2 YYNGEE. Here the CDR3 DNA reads TGTGCCAGCAGCGTAGCTAGCGGGAATAGGGCCGGGGAGCTGTTTTTT. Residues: CASSVASGNRAGELFF.

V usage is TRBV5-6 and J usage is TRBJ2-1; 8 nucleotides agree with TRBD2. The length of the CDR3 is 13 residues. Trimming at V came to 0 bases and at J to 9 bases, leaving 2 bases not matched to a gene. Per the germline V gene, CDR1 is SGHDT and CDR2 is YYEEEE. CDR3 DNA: TGTGCCAGCAGCTTGGGGCTAGCGGGTGAGCAGTTCTTC. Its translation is CASSLGLAGEQFF.

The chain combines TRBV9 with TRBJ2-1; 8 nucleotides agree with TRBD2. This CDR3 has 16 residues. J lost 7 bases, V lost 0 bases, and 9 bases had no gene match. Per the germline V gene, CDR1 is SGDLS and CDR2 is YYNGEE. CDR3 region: CASSVVRLATINEQFF. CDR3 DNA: TGTGCCAGCAGCGTAGTGCGACTAGCGACAATTAATGAGCAGTTCTTC. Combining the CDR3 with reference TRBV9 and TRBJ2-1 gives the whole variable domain DSGVTQTPKHLITATGQRVTLRCSPRSGDLSVYWYQQSLDQGLQFLIQYYNGEERAKGNILERFSAQQFPDLHSELNLSSLELGDSALYFCASSVVRLATINEQFFGPGTRLTVL.

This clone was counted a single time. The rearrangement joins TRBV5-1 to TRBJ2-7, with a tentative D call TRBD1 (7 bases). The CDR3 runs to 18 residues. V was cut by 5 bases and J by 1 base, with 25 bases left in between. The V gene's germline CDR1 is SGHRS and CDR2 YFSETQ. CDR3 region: CASRPDLTGRRSSYEQYF. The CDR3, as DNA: TGCGCCAGCAGACCAGACCTGACAGGGAGGAGAAGTTCCTACGAGCAGTACTTC.

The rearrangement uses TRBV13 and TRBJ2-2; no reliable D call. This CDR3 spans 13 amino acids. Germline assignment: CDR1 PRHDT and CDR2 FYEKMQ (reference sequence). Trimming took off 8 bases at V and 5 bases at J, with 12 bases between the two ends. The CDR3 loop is CASYLSLTGELFF. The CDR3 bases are TGTGCCAGCTATTTGAGTCTGACCGGGGAGCTGTTTTTT.

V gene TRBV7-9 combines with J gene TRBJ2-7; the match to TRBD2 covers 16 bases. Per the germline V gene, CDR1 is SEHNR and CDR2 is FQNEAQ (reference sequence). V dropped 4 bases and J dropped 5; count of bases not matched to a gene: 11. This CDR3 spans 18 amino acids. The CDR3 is CASSYTGTSGRAHHEQYF. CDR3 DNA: TGTGCCAGCAGCTATACCGGGACTAGCGGGAGGGCCCACCACGAGCAGTACTTC.

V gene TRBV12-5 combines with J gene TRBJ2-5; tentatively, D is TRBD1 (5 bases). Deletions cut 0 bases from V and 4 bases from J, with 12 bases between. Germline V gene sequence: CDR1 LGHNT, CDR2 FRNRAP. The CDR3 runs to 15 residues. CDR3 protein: CASGLVGVAGETQYF. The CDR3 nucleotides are TGTGCTAGTGGTTTGGTAGGGGTAGCCGGAGAGACCCAGTACTTC.

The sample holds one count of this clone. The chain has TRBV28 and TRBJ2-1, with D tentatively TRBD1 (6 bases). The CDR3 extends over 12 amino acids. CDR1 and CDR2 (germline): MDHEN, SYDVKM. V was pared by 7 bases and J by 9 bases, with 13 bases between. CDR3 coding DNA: TGTGCCAGCAAAACAGGGCTTAGTGAGCAGTTCTTC. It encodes CASKTGLSEQFF.

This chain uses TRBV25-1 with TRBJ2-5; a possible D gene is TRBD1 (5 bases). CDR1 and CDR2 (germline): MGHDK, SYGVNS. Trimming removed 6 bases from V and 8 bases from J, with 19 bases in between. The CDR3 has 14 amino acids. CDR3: CASRASDGTGTQYF. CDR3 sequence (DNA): TGTGCCAGCAGGGCATCAGACGGAACAGGTACCCAGTACTTC.

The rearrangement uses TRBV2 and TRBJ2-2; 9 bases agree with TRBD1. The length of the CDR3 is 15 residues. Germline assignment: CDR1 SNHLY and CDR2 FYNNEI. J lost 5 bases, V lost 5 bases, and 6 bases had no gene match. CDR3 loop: CASSSRDRVTGELFF. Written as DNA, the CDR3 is TGTGCCAGCAGTAGCCGGGACAGGGTGACCGGGGAGCTGTTTTTT. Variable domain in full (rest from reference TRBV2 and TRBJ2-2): EPEVTQTPSHQVTQMGQEVILRCVPISNHLYFYWYRQILGQKVEFLVSFYNNEISEKSEIFDDQFSVERPDGSNFTLKIRSTKLEDSAMYFCASSSRDRVTGELFFGEGSRLTVL.

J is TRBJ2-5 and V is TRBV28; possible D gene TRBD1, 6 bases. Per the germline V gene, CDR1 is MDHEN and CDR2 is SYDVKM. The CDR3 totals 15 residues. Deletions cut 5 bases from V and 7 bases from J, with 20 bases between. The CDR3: CASSHRQVIMRTQYF. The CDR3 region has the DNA TGTGCCAGCAGTCACCGACAGGTTATTATGAGGACCCAGTACTTC.

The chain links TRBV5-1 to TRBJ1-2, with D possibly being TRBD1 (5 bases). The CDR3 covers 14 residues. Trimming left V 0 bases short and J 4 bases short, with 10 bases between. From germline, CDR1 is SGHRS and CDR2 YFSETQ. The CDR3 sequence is CASSLGGAVYGYTF. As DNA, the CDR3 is TGCGCCAGCAGCTTGGGGGGCGCCGTCTATGGCTACACCTTC.

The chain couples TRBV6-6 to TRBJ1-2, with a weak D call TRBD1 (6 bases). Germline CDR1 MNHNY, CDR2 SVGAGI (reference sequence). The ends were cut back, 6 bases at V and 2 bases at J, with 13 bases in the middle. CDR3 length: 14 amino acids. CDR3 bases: TGTGCCAGCAGGGAACAGGGATCCAACTATGGCTACACCTTC. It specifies CASREQGSNYGYTF.